This T cell receptor beta chain stems from a study of neurological immune-mediated disorders. The V gene's germline CDR1 is MNHEY and CDR2 SMNVEV (reference sequence). The CDR3 runs to 16 residues. Trimming removed 4 bases from V and 2 bases from J; junction bases left unmatched: 5. By sample share, this clonotype is medium-sized (0.01 to 0.1%). Sorted libraries drew on approximately 980,000 CD4+ or CD8+ T cells. TCRdb ran MiXCR on the 5' RACE reads and lists one entry per CDR3 protein. The sample has 12,000 to 15,000 distinct CDR3 sequences; approximately 13% are singletons. V gene TRBV27 combines with J gene TRBJ2-3, with TRBD2 matching over 11 bases. Sequences were obtained from CD8+ T cells from blood. The receptor was derived from a female donor with HTLV-1-associated myelopathy (HAM/TSP). The CDR3 coding sequence is TGTGCCAGCAGTTCAGGTAGCGGGGGGGTCACAGATACGCAGTATTTT. This gives the protein CASSSGSGGVTDTQYF.